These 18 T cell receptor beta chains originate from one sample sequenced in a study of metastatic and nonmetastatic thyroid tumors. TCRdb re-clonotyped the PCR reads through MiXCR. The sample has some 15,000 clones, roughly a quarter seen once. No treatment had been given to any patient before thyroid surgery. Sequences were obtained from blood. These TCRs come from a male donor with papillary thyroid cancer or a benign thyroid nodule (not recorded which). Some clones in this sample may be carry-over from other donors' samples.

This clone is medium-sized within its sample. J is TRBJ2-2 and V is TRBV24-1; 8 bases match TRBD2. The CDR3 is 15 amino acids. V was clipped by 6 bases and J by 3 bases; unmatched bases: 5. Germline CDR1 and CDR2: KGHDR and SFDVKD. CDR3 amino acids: CATSLREVDTGELFF. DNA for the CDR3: TGTGCCACCAGTTTGCGGGAGGTTGACACCGGGGAGCTGTTTTTT.

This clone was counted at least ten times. CDR3 amino acids: CATSDSHVAEETQYF. CDR3 DNA: TGTGCCACCAGTGATTCCCACGTAGCGGAAGAGACCCAGTACTTC. The chain recombines TRBV24-1 with TRBJ2-5, with D perhaps matching TRBD2 (6 bases). Germline V CDR1 and CDR2: KGHDR, SFDVKD. Trimming pared 2 bases from V and 3 bases from J, leaving 12 bases between. CDR3 size: 15 residues.

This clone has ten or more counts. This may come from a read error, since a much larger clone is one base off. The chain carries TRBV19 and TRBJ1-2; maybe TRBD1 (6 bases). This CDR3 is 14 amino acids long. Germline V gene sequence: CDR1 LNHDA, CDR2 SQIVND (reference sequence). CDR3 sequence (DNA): TGTGCCAGCCTGGGTTCTCGGGGGCTCGATGGCCACACCTTC. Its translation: CASLGSRGLDGHTF.

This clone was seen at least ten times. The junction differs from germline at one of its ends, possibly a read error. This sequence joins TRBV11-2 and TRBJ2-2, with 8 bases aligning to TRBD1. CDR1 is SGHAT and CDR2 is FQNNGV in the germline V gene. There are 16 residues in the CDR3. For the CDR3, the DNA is TGTGCCAGCAGCTTAGTTTCGCCAGGGGGCACCGAGGAGCTGTTTTTT. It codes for CASSLVSPGGTEELFF.

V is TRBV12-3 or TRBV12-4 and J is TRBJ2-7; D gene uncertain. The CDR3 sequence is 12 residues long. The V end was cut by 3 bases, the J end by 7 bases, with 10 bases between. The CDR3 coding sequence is TGTGCCAGCAGTTTCTACTGGGGAGAGCAGTACTTC. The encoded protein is CASSFYWGEQYF.

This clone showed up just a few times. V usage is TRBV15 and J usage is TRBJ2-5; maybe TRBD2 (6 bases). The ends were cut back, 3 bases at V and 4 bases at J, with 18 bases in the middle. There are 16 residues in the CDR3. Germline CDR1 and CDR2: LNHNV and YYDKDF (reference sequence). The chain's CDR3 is CATSSGIREGGETQYF. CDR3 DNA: TGTGCCACCAGCAGTGGTATCAGAGAGGGAGGAGAGACCCAGTACTTC.

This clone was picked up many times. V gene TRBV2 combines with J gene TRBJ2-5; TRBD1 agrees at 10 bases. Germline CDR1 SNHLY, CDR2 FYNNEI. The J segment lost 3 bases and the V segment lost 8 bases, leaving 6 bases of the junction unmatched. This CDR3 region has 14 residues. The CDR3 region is CASRKGTGEETQYF. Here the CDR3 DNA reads TGTGCCAGCCGGAAGGGGACAGGGGAAGAGACCCAGTACTTC.

This chain's CDR3 is CASSLVPGTNTEAFF. The DNA for the CDR3 is TGTGCCAGCAGCTTAGTTCCGGGGACCAACACTGAAGCTTTCTTT. The V and J genes are TRBV11-3 and TRBJ1-1, with D perhaps matching TRBD1 (5 bases). Between the trimmed V and J ends, which lost 1 base and 2 bases, there was a span of 11 bases. Germline CDR1 is SGHNT and CDR2 is YENEEA. The CDR3 sequence is 15 residues long.

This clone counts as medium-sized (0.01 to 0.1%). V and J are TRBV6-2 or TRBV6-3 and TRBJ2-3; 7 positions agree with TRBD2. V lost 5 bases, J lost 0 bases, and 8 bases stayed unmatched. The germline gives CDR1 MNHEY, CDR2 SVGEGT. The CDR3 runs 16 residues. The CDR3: CASSPGSGSSTDTQYF. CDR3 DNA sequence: TGTGCCAGCAGTCCAGGTAGCGGGTCTAGCACAGATACGCAGTATTTT.

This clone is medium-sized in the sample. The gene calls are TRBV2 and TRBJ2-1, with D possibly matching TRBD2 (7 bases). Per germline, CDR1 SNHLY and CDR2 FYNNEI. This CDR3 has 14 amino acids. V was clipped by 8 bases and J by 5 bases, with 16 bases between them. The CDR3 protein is CASQGTTLNNEQFF. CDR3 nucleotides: TGTGCCAGCCAGGGGACTACCCTAAACAATGAGCAGTTCTTC.

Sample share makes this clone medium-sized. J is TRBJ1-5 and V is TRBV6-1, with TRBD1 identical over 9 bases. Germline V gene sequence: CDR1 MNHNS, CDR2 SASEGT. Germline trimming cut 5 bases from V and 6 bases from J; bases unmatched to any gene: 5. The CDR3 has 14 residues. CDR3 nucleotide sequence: TGTGCCAGCAGTTGGACAGGGGAAAGTCAGCCCCAGCATTTT. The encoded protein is CASSWTGESQPQHF.

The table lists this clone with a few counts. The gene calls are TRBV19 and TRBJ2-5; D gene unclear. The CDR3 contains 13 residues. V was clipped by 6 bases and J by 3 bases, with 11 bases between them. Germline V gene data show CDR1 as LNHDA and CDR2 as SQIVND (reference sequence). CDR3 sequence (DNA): TGTGCCAGTAGCAACTGGCAGAAAGAGACCCAGTACTTC. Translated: CASSNWQKETQYF.

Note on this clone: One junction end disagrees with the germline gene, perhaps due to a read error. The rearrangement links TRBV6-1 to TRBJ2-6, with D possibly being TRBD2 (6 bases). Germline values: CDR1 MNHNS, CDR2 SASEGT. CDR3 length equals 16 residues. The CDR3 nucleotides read TGTGCCAGCAGTGAAAAAGCAGGGACTGGGGCAAACGCCCTGACTTTC. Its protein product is CASSEKAGTGANALTF.

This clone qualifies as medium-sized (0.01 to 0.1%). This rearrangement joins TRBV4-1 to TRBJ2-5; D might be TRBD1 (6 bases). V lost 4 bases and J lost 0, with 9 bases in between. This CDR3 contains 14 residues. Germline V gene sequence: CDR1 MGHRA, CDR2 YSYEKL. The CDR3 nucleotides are TGCGCCAGCAGCCTACAGGGTTACCAAGAGACCCAGTACTTC. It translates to CASSLQGYQETQYF.

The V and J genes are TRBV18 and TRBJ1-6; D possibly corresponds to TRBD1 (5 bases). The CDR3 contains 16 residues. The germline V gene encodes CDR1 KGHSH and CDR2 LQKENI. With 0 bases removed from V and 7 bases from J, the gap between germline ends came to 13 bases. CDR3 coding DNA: TGTGCCAGCTCACCACCCTCCCAGGGAAGCAATTCACCCCTCCACTTT. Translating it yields CASSPPSQGSNSPLHF.

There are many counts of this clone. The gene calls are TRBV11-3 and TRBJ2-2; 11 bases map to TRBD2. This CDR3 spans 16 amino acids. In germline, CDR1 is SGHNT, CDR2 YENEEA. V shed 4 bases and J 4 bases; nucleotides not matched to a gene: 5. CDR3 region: CASSWGTSGFTGELFF. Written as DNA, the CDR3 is TGTGCCAGCAGCTGGGGGACTAGCGGTTTCACCGGGGAGCTGTTTTTT.

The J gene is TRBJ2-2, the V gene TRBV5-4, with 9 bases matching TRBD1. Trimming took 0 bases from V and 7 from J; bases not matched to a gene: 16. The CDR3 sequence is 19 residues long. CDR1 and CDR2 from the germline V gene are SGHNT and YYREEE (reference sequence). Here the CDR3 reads CASSLEDSGTGSYVGELFF. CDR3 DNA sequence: TGTGCCAGCAGCTTGGAGGACTCCGGGACAGGGTCGTACGTCGGGGAGCTGTTTTTT.

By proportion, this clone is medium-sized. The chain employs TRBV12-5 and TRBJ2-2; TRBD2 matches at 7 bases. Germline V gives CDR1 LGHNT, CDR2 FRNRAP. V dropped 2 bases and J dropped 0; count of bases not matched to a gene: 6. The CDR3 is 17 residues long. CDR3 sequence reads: CASGLWGGGANTGELFF. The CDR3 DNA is TGTGCTAGTGGTTTGTGGGGGGGTGGAGCGAACACCGGGGAGCTGTTTTTT.